Sequencing of this T cell receptor (beta chain) was carried out in a study of T cell responses to AZD1222 COVID-19 vaccine. Study results and caveats: Without day 14 samples, only post-peak T cell repertoires were studied. Donors, mostly white British, included more females; clonal diversity was possibly underestimated.

As concerns this clone: Its antigen is not identified.

Data came from immunoSEQ multiplex PCR; TCRdb stores just in-frame clones and leaves some out. The table records approximately 150,000 clones, about 90% of them present only once. Deletions cut 0 bases from V and 7 bases from J, with 13 bases between. The germline V gene encodes CDR1 LNHNV and CDR2 YYDKDF (reference sequence). The CDR3 covers 16 residues. Sequencing was performed on peripheral blood, taken 28 days after the second AZD1222 dose. The chain couples TRBV15 to TRBJ1-6; no clear D. The origin of this receptor is an adult who received the AZD1222 COVID-19 vaccine. CDR3 sequence (DNA): TGTGCCACCAGCAGAGATACGGCACAGACAAATTCACCCCTCCACTTT. Its translation is CATSRDTAQTNSPLHF.